Listed below are T cell receptor beta chains from one sample, sequenced in a study of OX40 agonist ivuxolimab in advanced cancers. TCRdb keeps only in-frame clones here, not all; method: immunoSEQ multiplex PCR. The profile shows tens of thousands of clones, 85% to 90% of them singletons. Sequenced material: CD4+ or CD8+ T cells sorted from blood, taken in a trial of the OX40 agonist ivuxolimab. These receptors all stem from an adult with an advanced solid tumor such as melanoma, head and neck, liver or kidney cancer. The CDR3 runs from the conserved cysteine through the conserved F or W. The order of the fields is CDR3 DNA, CDR3 protein, V gene, J gene, clone size, D gene. A D gene is named only where the DNA matches it firmly. Clone size is shown for a subset of rows, as once, few, many or a class of expanded clone.

CDR3nt: TGTGCCAGCAGTTTTCGGACGGGAGTTTACAATGAGCAGTTCTTC
CDR3aa: CASSFRTGVYNEQFF
v_gene: TRBV28
j_gene: TRBJ2-1
abundance: -
d_gene: -

CDR3nt: TGTGCCAGCAGTCTTACAGGGGGCGCCTCCCACGAGCAGTACTTC
CDR3aa: CASSLTGGASHEQYF
v_gene: TRBV7-8
j_gene: TRBJ2-7
abundance: -
d_gene: TRBD1

CDR3nt: TGTGCTAGTGGTTTGTTTGTAGGGGAGAACACAGATACGCAGTATTTT
CDR3aa: CASGLFVGENTDTQYF
v_gene: TRBV12-5
j_gene: TRBJ2-3
abundance: -
d_gene: -

CDR3nt: TGCAGCGTTGAAGCGGGAGGGCCTTTTGATGAGCAGTTCTTC
CDR3aa: CSVEAGGPFDEQFF
v_gene: TRBV29-1
j_gene: TRBJ2-1
abundance: -
d_gene: TRBD2

CDR3nt: TGTGCCAGCAGCTGGGGGGGTGAAAAACTGTTTTTT
CDR3aa: CASSWGGEKLFF
v_gene: TRBV7-9
j_gene: TRBJ1-4
abundance: -
d_gene: -

CDR3nt: TGTGCCAGCAGCACCTCAGACAGGCGCTATGGCTACACCTTC
CDR3aa: CASSTSDRRYGYTF
v_gene: TRBV7-9
j_gene: TRBJ1-2
abundance: -
d_gene: -

CDR3nt: TGTGCCAGCACGAGTAGCGGGAGAGGGGCAGATACGCAGTATTTT
CDR3aa: CASTSSGRGADTQYF
v_gene: TRBV27
j_gene: TRBJ2-3
abundance: -
d_gene: TRBD2

CDR3nt: TGTGCCAGCAGCTTATGGGGGGTCGAAAGTCAGCCCCAGCATTTT
CDR3aa: CASSLWGVESQPQHF
v_gene: TRBV7-8
j_gene: TRBJ1-5
abundance: -
d_gene: -

CDR3nt: TGTGCCAGCAGCTACGGGCCGGGAGAGGACGAGGAGACCCAGTACTTC
CDR3aa: CASSYGPGEDEETQYF
v_gene: TRBV2
j_gene: TRBJ2-5
abundance: -
d_gene: -

CDR3nt: TGCGCCAGCAGCGTACAACAGGGATTTGAAGCTTTCTTT
CDR3aa: CASSVQQGFEAFF
v_gene: TRBV4-1
j_gene: TRBJ1-1
abundance: -
d_gene: -

CDR3nt: TGTGCCAGCAGTTCCGGGACAACGAACACCGGGGAGCTGTTTTTT
CDR3aa: CASSSGTTNTGELFF
v_gene: TRBV6-5
j_gene: TRBJ2-2
abundance: -
d_gene: -

CDR3nt: TGCAGCGTGCTAAACAGGGAAGGAGTCGAGACCCAGTACTTC
CDR3aa: CSVLNREGVETQYF
v_gene: TRBV29-1
j_gene: TRBJ2-5
abundance: -
d_gene: -

CDR3nt: TGTGCCAGCAGCTTGTACCTTACCTACGAGCAGTACTTC
CDR3aa: CASSLYLTYEQYF
v_gene: TRBV5-4
j_gene: TRBJ2-7
abundance: -
d_gene: -

CDR3nt: TGTGCCAGCAGTTTATCGAAGGGGAATTACTATGGCTACACCTTC
CDR3aa: CASSLSKGNYYGYTF
v_gene: TRBV27
j_gene: TRBJ1-2
abundance: -
d_gene: -

CDR3nt: TGTGCCAGCAGCGAGGGGGGACAGGGTGACATTCAGTACTTC
CDR3aa: CASSEGGQGDIQYF
v_gene: TRBV9
j_gene: TRBJ2-4
abundance: -
d_gene: TRBD1

CDR3nt: TGTGCCAGCAGCGATGGATCTGGGAGTATAACCTACGAGCAGTACTTC
CDR3aa: CASSDGSGSITYEQYF
v_gene: TRBV11-2
j_gene: TRBJ2-7
abundance: -
d_gene: -

CDR3nt: TGTGCCAGCAGTTTCAGAGGGACAGTTCCTGAAGCTTTCTTT
CDR3aa: CASSFRGTVPEAFF
v_gene: TRBV28
j_gene: TRBJ1-1
abundance: -
d_gene: TRBD1

CDR3nt: TGTGCCAGTAGTCCGACCGACACTGAAGCTTTCTTT
CDR3aa: CASSPTDTEAFF
v_gene: TRBV19
j_gene: TRBJ1-1
abundance: -
d_gene: -

CDR3nt: TGTGCCTTTGACAGCGGGAACCAAGAGACCCAGTACTTC
CDR3aa: CAFDSGNQETQYF
v_gene: TRBV30
j_gene: TRBJ2-5
abundance: -
d_gene: TRBD2

CDR3nt: TGTGCCAGCAGTACCCGGACAACCTACGAGCAGTACTTC
CDR3aa: CASSTRTTYEQYF
v_gene: TRBV27
j_gene: TRBJ2-7
abundance: -
d_gene: -

CDR3nt: TGTGCCAGCAGCCTGGGGACAGGGGGTTCGGATGAAGCTTTCTTT
CDR3aa: CASSLGTGGSDEAFF
v_gene: TRBV7-9
j_gene: TRBJ1-1
abundance: -
d_gene: TRBD1

CDR3nt: TGTGCCAGCATTTTACAGTGGGGGTCGACAACTGAAGCTTTCTTT
CDR3aa: CASILQWGSTTEAFF
v_gene: TRBV6-5
j_gene: TRBJ1-1
abundance: -
d_gene: -

CDR3nt: TGTGCCAGCAGCCAAGAATGGGCCTACGAGCAGTACTTC
CDR3aa: CASSQEWAYEQYF
v_gene: TRBV14
j_gene: TRBJ2-7
abundance: -
d_gene: -

CDR3nt: TGTGCCAGCAGCTTAGGGACAGGGGTCGGTCAGCCCCAGCATTTT
CDR3aa: CASSLGTGVGQPQHF
v_gene: TRBV7-9
j_gene: TRBJ1-5
abundance: -
d_gene: TRBD1

CDR3nt: TGTGCCAGCAGTCCGAGTGGTCGGGCGGCGAGCCCTTGGTCCTACGAGCAGTACTTC
CDR3aa: CASSPSGRAASPWSYEQYF
v_gene: TRBV7-8
j_gene: TRBJ2-7
abundance: -
d_gene: -

CDR3nt: TGTGCCAGCAGGGGACAGGGGAACACTGAAGCTTTCTTT
CDR3aa: CASRGQGNTEAFF
v_gene: TRBV27
j_gene: TRBJ1-1
abundance: -
d_gene: TRBD1

CDR3nt: TGCGCCAGCTCTGACAGTCCCTTTGGATCTGAGCAGTTCTTC
CDR3aa: CASSDSPFGSEQFF
v_gene: TRBV10-1
j_gene: TRBJ2-1
abundance: -
d_gene: -

CDR3nt: TGTGCCTGGAGTACTGGACAGGGTAGCGAAAAACTGTTTTTT
CDR3aa: CAWSTGQGSEKLFF
v_gene: TRBV30
j_gene: TRBJ1-4
abundance: -
d_gene: TRBD1

CDR3nt: TGTGCCAGCAGCGCCGGGACAGGGGATGGCATTCAGTACTTC
CDR3aa: CASSAGTGDGIQYF
v_gene: TRBV5-6
j_gene: TRBJ2-4
abundance: -
d_gene: TRBD1

CDR3nt: TGTGCCAGCGGGGGGGCGACGGGAGCAACCTACGAGCAGTACTTC
CDR3aa: CASGGATGATYEQYF
v_gene: TRBV2
j_gene: TRBJ2-7
abundance: -
d_gene: -

CDR3nt: TGTGCCAGTAGTATCGGGAGTAGCAATCAGCCCCAGCATTTT
CDR3aa: CASSIGSSNQPQHF
v_gene: TRBV19
j_gene: TRBJ1-5
abundance: few
d_gene: -

CDR3nt: TGTGCCAGCAGCTTGGCCGAGGTTGCAGGGGGTTTCGCTGAAGCTTTCTTT
CDR3aa: CASSLAEVAGGFAEAFF
v_gene: TRBV5-4
j_gene: TRBJ1-1
abundance: -
d_gene: TRBD1

CDR3nt: TGTGCCAGCAGTACTAGCGTCTACCCCTACGAGCAGTACTTC
CDR3aa: CASSTSVYPYEQYF
v_gene: TRBV6-6
j_gene: TRBJ2-7
abundance: once
d_gene: TRBD2

CDR3nt: TGTGCCACCAGCAGCCGAGGGGGAAGAAACACCATATATTTT
CDR3aa: CATSSRGGRNTIYF
v_gene: TRBV15
j_gene: TRBJ1-3
abundance: -
d_gene: -

CDR3nt: TGTGCCAGCAGTGAGGGGTCGCAGCTTAGCTCCTACGAGCAGTACTTC
CDR3aa: CASSEGSQLSSYEQYF
v_gene: TRBV2
j_gene: TRBJ2-7
abundance: -
d_gene: -

CDR3nt: TGTGCCAGTAGTATAGACCGGAGCGGTACTAGCACAGATACGCAGTATTTT
CDR3aa: CASSIDRSGTSTDTQYF
v_gene: TRBV19
j_gene: TRBJ2-3
abundance: -
d_gene: -

CDR3nt: TGCAGCGTTGAGGACATCTTCGGAAACACCATATATTTT
CDR3aa: CSVEDIFGNTIYF
v_gene: TRBV29-1
j_gene: TRBJ1-3
abundance: once
d_gene: -

CDR3nt: TGTGCCAGCAGCCCGTCCGGACTAGCGGGCTTCTCCTACAATGAGCAGTTCTTC
CDR3aa: CASSPSGLAGFSYNEQFF
v_gene: TRBV7-9
j_gene: TRBJ2-1
abundance: -
d_gene: TRBD2

CDR3nt: TGTGCCAGCAGCCCCGACAGCTATGGCTACACCTTC
CDR3aa: CASSPDSYGYTF
v_gene: TRBV5-5
j_gene: TRBJ1-2
abundance: -
d_gene: -

CDR3nt: TGTGCCAGCAGCCAAGACTCGAAGACAGGGGAAAAAAAACTGTTTTTT
CDR3aa: CASSQDSKTGEKKLFF
v_gene: TRBV14
j_gene: TRBJ1-4
abundance: -
d_gene: TRBD1

CDR3nt: TGTGCCAGCAGCCCGACGACAGGGGGCTTTGAGACCCAGTACTTC
CDR3aa: CASSPTTGGFETQYF
v_gene: TRBV9
j_gene: TRBJ2-5
abundance: -
d_gene: TRBD1

CDR3nt: TGTGCCAGCAGGGGACGGGATAATTCACCCCTCCACTTT
CDR3aa: CASRGRDNSPLHF
v_gene: TRBV27
j_gene: TRBJ1-6
abundance: -
d_gene: -

CDR3nt: TGTGCCAGCAGTTGGTCTAGCGGGAGTTCAACCTACGAGCAGTACTTC
CDR3aa: CASSWSSGSSTYEQYF
v_gene: TRBV27
j_gene: TRBJ2-7
abundance: few
d_gene: TRBD2

CDR3nt: TGTGCCTGGAGTGTGGGCGGGGGGTTACCAGACGAGCAGTACTTC
CDR3aa: CAWSVGGGLPDEQYF
v_gene: TRBV30
j_gene: TRBJ2-7
abundance: once
d_gene: TRBD2

CDR3nt: TGTGCCAGCTCACCCGAGGACAGGCAGCCCTACGAGCAGTACTTC
CDR3aa: CASSPEDRQPYEQYF
v_gene: TRBV18
j_gene: TRBJ2-7
abundance: -
d_gene: TRBD1

CDR3nt: TGTGCCAGCAGCTTAGCGCTATCAGGGTATGGCTACACCTTC
CDR3aa: CASSLALSGYGYTF
v_gene: TRBV7-9
j_gene: TRBJ1-2
abundance: -
d_gene: -

CDR3nt: TGTGCCAGCAGGGCGGGACTAGCGGGAATAATGGGTGGCTACAATGAGCAGTTCTTC
CDR3aa: CASRAGLAGIMGGYNEQFF
v_gene: TRBV28
j_gene: TRBJ2-1
abundance: -
d_gene: TRBD2

CDR3nt: TGTGCCAGCAGCAGCACCGGGACAGCCGTGCCATACGAGCAGTACTTC
CDR3aa: CASSSTGTAVPYEQYF
v_gene: TRBV7-9
j_gene: TRBJ2-7
abundance: once
d_gene: TRBD1

CDR3nt: TGTGCCAGTTCGACAGAGCCTTATAGCAATCAGCCCCAGCATTTT
CDR3aa: CASSTEPYSNQPQHF
v_gene: TRBV9
j_gene: TRBJ1-5
abundance: -
d_gene: -

CDR3nt: TGTGCCAGCAGGGAAAGGAGGAATCAGCCCCAGCATTTT
CDR3aa: CASRERRNQPQHF
v_gene: TRBV27
j_gene: TRBJ1-5
abundance: -
d_gene: -

CDR3nt: TGCGCCAGCAGCCACGGTAGCGGGGCCTACGAGCAGTACTTC
CDR3aa: CASSHGSGAYEQYF
v_gene: TRBV4-1
j_gene: TRBJ2-7
abundance: -
d_gene: TRBD2

CDR3nt: TGCAGCGTTGAGAAGGTGGGGGACTATGGCTACACCTTC
CDR3aa: CSVEKVGDYGYTF
v_gene: TRBV29-1
j_gene: TRBJ1-2
abundance: -
d_gene: -

CDR3nt: TGTGCCAGCAGCTTAAACCGCCTAGTTATGGATAATGAAAAACTGTTTTTT
CDR3aa: CASSLNRLVMDNEKLFF
v_gene: TRBV7-9
j_gene: TRBJ1-4
abundance: -
d_gene: -

CDR3nt: TGTGCCAGCAGCTTAAAGGAGCCTGGCTACACCTTC
CDR3aa: CASSLKEPGYTF
v_gene: TRBV13
j_gene: TRBJ1-2
abundance: -
d_gene: -